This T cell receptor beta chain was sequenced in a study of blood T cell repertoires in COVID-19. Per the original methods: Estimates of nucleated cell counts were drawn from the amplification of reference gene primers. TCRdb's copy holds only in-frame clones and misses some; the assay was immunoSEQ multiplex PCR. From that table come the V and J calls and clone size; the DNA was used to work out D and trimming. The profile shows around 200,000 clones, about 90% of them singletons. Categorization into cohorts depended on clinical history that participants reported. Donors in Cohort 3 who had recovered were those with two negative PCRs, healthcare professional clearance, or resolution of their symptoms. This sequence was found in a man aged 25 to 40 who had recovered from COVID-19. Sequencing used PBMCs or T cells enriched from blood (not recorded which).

CDR3 loop: CSVDGLGETQYF. The CDR3 coding sequence is TGCAGCGTTGACGGGTTGGGAGAGACCCAGTACTTC. The chain is built from TRBV29-1 and TRBJ2-5; D gene unclear. The CDR3 has 12 amino acids. V gave up 3 bases and J gave up 4 bases, with 9 bases separating them. Germline V gives CDR1 SQVTM, CDR2 ANQGSEA. Supplemented by reference TRBV29-1 and TRBJ2-5, the full variable domain reads SAVISQKPSRDICQRGTSLTIQCQVDSQVTMMFWYRQQPGQSLTLIATANQGSEATYESGFVIDKFPISRPNLTFSTLTVSNMSPEDSSIYLCSVDGLGETQYFGPGTRLLVL.